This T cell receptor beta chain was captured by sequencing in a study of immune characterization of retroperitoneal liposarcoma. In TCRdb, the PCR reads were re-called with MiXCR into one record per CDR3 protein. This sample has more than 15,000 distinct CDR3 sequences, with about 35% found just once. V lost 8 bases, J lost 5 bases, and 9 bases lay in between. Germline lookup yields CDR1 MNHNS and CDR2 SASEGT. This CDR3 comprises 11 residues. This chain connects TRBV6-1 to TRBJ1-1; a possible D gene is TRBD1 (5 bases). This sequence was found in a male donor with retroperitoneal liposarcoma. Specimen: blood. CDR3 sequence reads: CASRDLTEAFF. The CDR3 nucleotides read TGTGCCAGCCGGGACTTGACTGAAGCTTTCTTT.